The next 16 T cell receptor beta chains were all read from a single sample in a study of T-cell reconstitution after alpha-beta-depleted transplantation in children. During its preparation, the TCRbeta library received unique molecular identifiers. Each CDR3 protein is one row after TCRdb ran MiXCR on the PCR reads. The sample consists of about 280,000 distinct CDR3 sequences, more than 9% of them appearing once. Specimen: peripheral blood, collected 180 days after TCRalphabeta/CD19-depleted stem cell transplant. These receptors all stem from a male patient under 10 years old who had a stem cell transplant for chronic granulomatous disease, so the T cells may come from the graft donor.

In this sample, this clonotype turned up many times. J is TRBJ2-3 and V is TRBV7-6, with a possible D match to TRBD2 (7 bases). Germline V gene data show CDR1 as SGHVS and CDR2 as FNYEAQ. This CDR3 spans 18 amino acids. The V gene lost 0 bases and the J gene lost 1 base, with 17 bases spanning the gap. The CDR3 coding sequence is TGTGCCAGCAGCTTAGCTCGGGGGGCCGGGGGGCGCACAGATACGCAGTATTTT. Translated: CASSLARGAGGRTDTQYF.

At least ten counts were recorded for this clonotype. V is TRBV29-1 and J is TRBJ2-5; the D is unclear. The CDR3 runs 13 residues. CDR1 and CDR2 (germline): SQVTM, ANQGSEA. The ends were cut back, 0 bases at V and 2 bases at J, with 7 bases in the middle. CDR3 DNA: TGCAGCGTTGAAGATGTATGGCAAGAGACCCAGTACTTC. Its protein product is CSVEDVWQETQYF. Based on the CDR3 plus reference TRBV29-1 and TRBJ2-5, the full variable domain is SAVISQKPSRDICQRGTSLTIQCQVDSQVTMMFWYRQQPGQSLTLIATANQGSEATYESGFVIDKFPISRPNLTFSTLTVSNMSPEDSSIYLCSVEDVWQETQYFGPGTRLLVL.

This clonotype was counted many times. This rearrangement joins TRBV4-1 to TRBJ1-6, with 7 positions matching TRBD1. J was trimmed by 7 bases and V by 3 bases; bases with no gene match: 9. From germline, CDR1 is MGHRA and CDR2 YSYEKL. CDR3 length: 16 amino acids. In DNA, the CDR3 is TGCGCCAGCAGCCACAGGAGGGGACAGCTAAATTCACCCCTCCACTTT. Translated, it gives CASSHRRGQLNSPLHF.

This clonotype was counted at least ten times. CDR3 nucleotides: TGTGCCAGCAGCTTAGTTCGGGGCTACAATGAGCAGTTCTTC. Encoded protein: CASSLVRGYNEQFF. The rearrangement links TRBV11-2 to TRBJ2-1, with D possibly TRBD2 on 5 matching bases. V lost 1 base and J 3 bases, leaving 7 bases between the germline ends. CDR1 is SGHAT and CDR2 is FQNNGV in the germline V gene. This CDR3 contains 14 residues.

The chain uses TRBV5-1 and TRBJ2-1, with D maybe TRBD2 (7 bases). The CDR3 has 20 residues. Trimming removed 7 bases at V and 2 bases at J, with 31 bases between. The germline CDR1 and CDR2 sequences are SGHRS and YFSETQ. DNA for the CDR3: TGCGCCAGCGCACGACCTTTGAGAGGGGGGGACGGGGGGCCCTACAATGAGCAGTTCTTC. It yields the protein CASARPLRGGDGGPYNEQFF.

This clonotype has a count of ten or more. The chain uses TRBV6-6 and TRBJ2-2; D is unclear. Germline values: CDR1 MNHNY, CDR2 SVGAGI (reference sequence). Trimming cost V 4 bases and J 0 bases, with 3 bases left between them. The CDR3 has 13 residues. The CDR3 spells CASSWANTGELFF. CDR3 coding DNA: TGTGCCAGCAGTTGGGCGAACACCGGGGAGCTGTTTTTT.

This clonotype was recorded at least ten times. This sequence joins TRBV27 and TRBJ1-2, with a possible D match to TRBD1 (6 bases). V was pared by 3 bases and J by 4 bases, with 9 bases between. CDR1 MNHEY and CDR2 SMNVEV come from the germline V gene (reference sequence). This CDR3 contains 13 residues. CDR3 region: CASSFRGSYGYTF. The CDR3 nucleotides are TGTGCCAGCAGTTTCAGGGGCAGCTATGGCTACACCTTC.

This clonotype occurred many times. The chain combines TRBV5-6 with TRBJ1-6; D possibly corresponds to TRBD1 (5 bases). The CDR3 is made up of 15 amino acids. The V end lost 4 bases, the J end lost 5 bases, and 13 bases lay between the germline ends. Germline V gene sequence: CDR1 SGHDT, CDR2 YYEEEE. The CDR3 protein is CASSERTRNNSPLHF. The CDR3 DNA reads TGTGCCAGCAGCGAGCGGACAAGGAATAATTCACCCCTCCACTTT.

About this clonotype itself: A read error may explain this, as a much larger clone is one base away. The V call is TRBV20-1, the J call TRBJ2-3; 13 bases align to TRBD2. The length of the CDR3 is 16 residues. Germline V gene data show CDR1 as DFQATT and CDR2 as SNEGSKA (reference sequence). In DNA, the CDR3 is TGCAGTGCTAGCCTACTAGCGGGGGGGCCCACAGATGCGCAGTATTTT. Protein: CSASLLAGGPTDAQYF.

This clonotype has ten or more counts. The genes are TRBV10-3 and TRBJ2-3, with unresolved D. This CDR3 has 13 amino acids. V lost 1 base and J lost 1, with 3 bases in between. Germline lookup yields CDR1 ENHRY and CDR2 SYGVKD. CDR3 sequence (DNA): TGTGCCATCAGTGAGTGGGGCACAGATACGCAGTATTTT. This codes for CAISEWGTDTQYF.

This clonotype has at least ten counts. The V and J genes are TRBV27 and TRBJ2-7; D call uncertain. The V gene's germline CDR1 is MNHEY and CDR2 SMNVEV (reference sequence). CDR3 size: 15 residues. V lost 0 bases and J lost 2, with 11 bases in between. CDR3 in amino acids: CASSLSPRGPYEQYF. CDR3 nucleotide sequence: TGTGCCAGCAGTTTATCGCCACGTGGGCCCTACGAGCAGTACTTC.

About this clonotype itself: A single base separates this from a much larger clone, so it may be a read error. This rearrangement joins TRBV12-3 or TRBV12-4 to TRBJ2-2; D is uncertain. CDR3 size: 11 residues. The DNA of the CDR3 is TGTGCCAACAGTTTCTACGGGGAGCTGTTTTTT. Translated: CANSFYGELFF.

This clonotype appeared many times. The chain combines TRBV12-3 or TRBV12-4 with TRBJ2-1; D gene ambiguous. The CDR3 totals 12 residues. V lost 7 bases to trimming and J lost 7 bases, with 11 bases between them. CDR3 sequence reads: CASTFTTNEQFF. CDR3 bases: TGTGCCAGCACCTTTACTACGAATGAGCAGTTCTTC.

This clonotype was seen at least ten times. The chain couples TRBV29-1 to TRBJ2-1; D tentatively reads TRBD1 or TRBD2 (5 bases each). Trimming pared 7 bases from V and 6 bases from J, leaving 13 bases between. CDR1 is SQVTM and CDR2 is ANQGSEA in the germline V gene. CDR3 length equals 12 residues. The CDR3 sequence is CSGGTQRNEQFF. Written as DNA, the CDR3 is TGCAGCGGTGGGACCCAGCGCAATGAGCAGTTCTTC.

The CDR3 loop is CASSPPLRALSGNTIYF. The CDR3 DNA reads as TGTGCCAGCAGCCCCCCCCTAAGGGCCCTCTCTGGAAACACCATATATTTT. J is TRBJ1-3 and V is TRBV11-2; D not certain. The length of the CDR3 is 17 residues. Germline loops: CDR1 SGHAT, CDR2 FQNNGV. Trimming pared 5 bases from V and 0 bases from J, leaving 17 bases between.

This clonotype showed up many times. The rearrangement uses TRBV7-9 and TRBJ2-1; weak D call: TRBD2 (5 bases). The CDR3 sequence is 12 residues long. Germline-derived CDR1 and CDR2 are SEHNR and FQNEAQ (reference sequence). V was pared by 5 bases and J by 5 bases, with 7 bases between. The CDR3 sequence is CASSGSHNEQFF. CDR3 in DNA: TGTGCCAGCAGCGGGAGTCACAATGAGCAGTTCTTC.